The clone carrying this T cell receptor (beta chain) was detected a few times. Its target is not known. Germline V gene data show CDR1 as SGHVS and CDR2 as FQNEAQ. The CDR3 contains 13 residues. Trimming shortened V by 4 bases and J by 4 bases, and 10 bases separated the two germline ends. TCRdb re-derived calls from the reads in MiXCR, one entry per CDR3 protein. In the table there are approximately 300,000 distinct CDR3 sequences, just under 25% of which are singletons. This record belongs to a study of T cell repertoires in cytomegalovirus infection. Study-wide context: The public TCR beta signatures pointed to both CMV infection and matching HLA type. The study's findings and limits: It was HLA-C-restricted CMV-specific TCR beta clonotypes that dominated the response ex vivo. Cumulative public TCR beta family frequency identified carriers of CMV plus the relevant HLA.

The source of this sequence is a human donor in good health (CMV status not recorded). Some clones in this sample may be carry-over from other donors' samples. The sample was cultured PBMCs, taken from culture after CMV antigen stimulation. The chain uses TRBV7-8 and TRBJ1-1; TRBD1 is a possible D gene (5 bases). CDR3 amino acids: CASSWGEGTEAFF. The CDR3 DNA follows: TGTGCCAGCAGCTGGGGGGAGGGCACTGAAGCTTTCTTT.